This entry describes one T cell receptor beta chain. This specimen comes from a study of blood T cell repertoires in COVID-19. The age range of participants was about 18 to 90 years, with residence in about two dozen US areas. In germline, CDR1 is SEHNR, CDR2 FQNEAQ (reference sequence). Trimming at V came to 4 bases and at J to 6 bases, leaving 7 bases not matched to a gene. The CDR3 length is 14 residues. Sequenced by immunoSEQ multiplex PCR; TCRdb stores in-frame clones only, minus some. The sample lists 240,000 or so clones, roughly 86% seen once, with less than 4% in the top ten. This receptor was identified in a woman in her thirties or forties with acute COVID-19. V is TRBV7-9 and J is TRBJ2-3; the match to TRBD2 covers 7 bases. The material sequenced was PBMCs or T cells enriched from blood (not recorded which). CDR3 residues: CASSSGLVADTQYF. The CDR3 coding sequence is TGTGCCAGCAGCTCTGGACTAGTCGCGGATACGCAGTATTTT.